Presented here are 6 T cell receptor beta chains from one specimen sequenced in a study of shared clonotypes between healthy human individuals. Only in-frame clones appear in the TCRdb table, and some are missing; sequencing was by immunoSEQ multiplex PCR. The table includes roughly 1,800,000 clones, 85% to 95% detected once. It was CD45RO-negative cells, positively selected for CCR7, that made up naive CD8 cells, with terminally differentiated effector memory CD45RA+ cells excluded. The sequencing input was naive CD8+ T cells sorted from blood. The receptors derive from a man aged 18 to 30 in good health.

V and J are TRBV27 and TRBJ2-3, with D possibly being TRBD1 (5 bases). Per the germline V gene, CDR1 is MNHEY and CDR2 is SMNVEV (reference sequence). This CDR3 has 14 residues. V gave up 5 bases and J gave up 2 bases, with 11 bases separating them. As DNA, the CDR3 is TGTGCCAGCAGTGTAGACAGATACACAGATACGCAGTATTTT. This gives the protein CASSVDRYTDTQYF.

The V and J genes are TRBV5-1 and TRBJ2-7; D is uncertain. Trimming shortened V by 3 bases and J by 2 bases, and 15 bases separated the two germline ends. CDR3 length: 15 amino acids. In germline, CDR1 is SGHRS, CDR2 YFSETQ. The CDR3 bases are TGCGCCAGCAGCTCCTATGGAGACACCGCCTACGAGCAGTACTTC. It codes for CASSSYGDTAYEQYF.

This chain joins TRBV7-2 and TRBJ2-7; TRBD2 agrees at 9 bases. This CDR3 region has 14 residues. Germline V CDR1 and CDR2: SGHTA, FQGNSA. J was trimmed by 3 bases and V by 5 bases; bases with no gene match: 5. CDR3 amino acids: CASSLRTSDYEQYF. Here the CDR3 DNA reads TGTGCCAGCAGCCTCCGGACTAGCGACTACGAGCAGTACTTC.

The CDR3: CASSFGTSEAFF. The CDR3 DNA is TGTGCCAGCAGCTTCGGTACTTCTGAAGCTTTCTTT. The chain has TRBV7-9 and TRBJ1-1; D unclear. The CDR3 is 12 residues long. CDR1 SEHNR and CDR2 FQNEAQ come from the germline V gene (reference sequence). Trimming took off 3 bases at V and 6 bases at J, with 8 bases between the two ends.

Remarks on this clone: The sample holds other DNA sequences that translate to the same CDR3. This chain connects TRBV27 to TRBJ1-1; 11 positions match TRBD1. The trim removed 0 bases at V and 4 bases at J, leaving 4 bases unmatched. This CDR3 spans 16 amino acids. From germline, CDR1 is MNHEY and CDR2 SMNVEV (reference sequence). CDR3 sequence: CASSLSWGTGGTEAFF. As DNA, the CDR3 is TGTGCCAGCAGTTTATCTTGGGGGACAGGGGGCACTGAAGCTTTCTTT.

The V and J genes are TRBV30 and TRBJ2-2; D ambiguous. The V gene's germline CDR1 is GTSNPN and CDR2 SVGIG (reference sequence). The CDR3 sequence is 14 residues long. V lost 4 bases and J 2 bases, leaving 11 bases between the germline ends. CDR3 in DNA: TGTGCCTGGAATACTGGGGTTAACACCGGGGAGCTGTTTTTT. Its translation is CAWNTGVNTGELFF.